This record covers a single T cell receptor beta chain. Its antigen is unknown. Repertoires were generated with immunoSEQ multiplex PCR, while TCRdb's copy carries only in-frame clones and drops some. Here the sample spans about 47,000 clones, less than 90% being singletons. Trimming removed 6 bases at V and 9 bases at J, with 9 bases between. The CDR3 is 12 residues long. The germline V gene has CDR1 SGHAT and CDR2 FQNNGV. The record originates from a study of OX40 agonist ivuxolimab in advanced cancers. Background on the study: Ivuxolimab, an antibody that agonizes OX40 (CD134), was administered to the patients. Hepatocellular carcinoma, melanoma, renal cell or head and neck cancer occurred in dose-escalation patients. The study's findings and limits: Specificity for antigen went undetermined in the expanded peripheral T cells. Both CD4+ and CD8+ T cell populations in blood had undergone clonal expansion by week 6 at 0.1 to 3.0 mg/kg.

This receptor was obtained from an adult with an advanced solid tumor such as melanoma, head and neck, liver or kidney cancer. Sample: CD4+ or CD8+ T cells sorted from blood, taken in a trial of the OX40 agonist ivuxolimab. The chain combines TRBV11-2 with TRBJ1-6; D remains ambiguous. CDR3 region: CASRPWGSPLHF. For the CDR3, the DNA is TGTGCCAGCAGGCCTTGGGGTTCACCCCTCCACTTT.